Listed here are 11 T cell receptor beta chains from one sample, sequenced in a study of cytomegalovirus exposure and HLA in healthy donors. Primers: 60 Vbeta forward and 13 Jbeta reverse. The table came from immunoSEQ multiplex PCR; TCRdb's copy has only in-frame clones and leaves some out. The sample holds 80,000 to 95,000 clones. Sequencing was done on a sample of PBMCs. These receptors were obtained from a man in his fifties in good health and CMV-seropositive.

Turning to this clone: This CDR3 is missing its conserved last phenylalanine or tryptophan, likely due to a read error. No DNA is shown, since the ends of the CDR3 on it are uncertain; the CDR3 is the one TCRdb lists. This chain joins TRBV5-6 and TRBJ1-5; the DNA was not compared with TRBD1, the D call given in the table. The CDR3 is 14 residues long, ends included. Germline V gene lookup returns CDR1 SGHDT and CDR2 YYEEEE. CDR3 loop: CASSLAGQGVEGVM.

This chain joins TRBV5-6 and TRBJ2-1, with 7 bases matching TRBD2. Trimming at V came to 0 bases and at J to 4 bases, leaving 7 bases not matched to a gene. In germline, CDR1 is SGHDT, CDR2 YYEEEE. This CDR3 is 16 amino acids long. This CDR3 reads CASSLVWASGYNEQFF. The CDR3 DNA reads as TGTGCCAGCAGCTTGGTATGGGCTAGCGGATACAATGAGCAGTTCTTC. Variable domain in full (rest from reference TRBV5-6 and TRBJ2-1): DAGVTQSPTHLIKTRGQQVTLRCSPKSGHDTVSWYQQALGQGPQFIFQYYEEEERQRGNFPDRFSGHQFPNYSSELNVNALLLGDSALYLCASSLVWASGYNEQFFGPGTRLTVL.

The chain joins TRBV5-1 to TRBJ1-6; 8 bases are shared with TRBD1. The germline V gene encodes CDR1 SGHRS and CDR2 YFSETQ. The V and J ends lost 1 base and 8 bases, in that order; junction bases with no gene match: 8. The CDR3 is made up of 16 amino acids. The CDR3: CASSLYSGQVHSPLHF. CDR3 nucleotides: TGCGCCAGCAGCTTGTATTCGGGACAGGTCCATTCACCCCTCCACTTT.

The chain carries TRBV6-5 and TRBJ2-2; weak D call: TRBD2 (5 bases). The CDR3 runs to 15 residues. CDR1 and CDR2 (germline): MNHEY, SVGAGI. V shed 0 bases and J shed 4 bases, with 9 bases lying between them. In nucleotides, the CDR3 is TGTGCCAGCAGTTACTCGATGGGGAGCACCGGGGAGCTGTTTTTT. Amino acid sequence: CASSYSMGSTGELFF.

The rearrangement links TRBV6-1 to TRBJ2-7; the match to TRBD1 covers 9 bases. Trimming cost V 3 bases and J 6 bases; bases outside gene matches: 6. Per germline, CDR1 MNHNS and CDR2 SASEGT. The CDR3 has 14 amino acids. For the CDR3, the DNA is TGTGCCAGCAGTGAGGGGACAGGGAACGCCGAGCAGTACTTC. Amino acid sequence: CASSEGTGNAEQYF.

The V and J genes are TRBV6-1 and TRBJ1-1, with TRBD1 matching over 9 bases. V shed 10 bases and J 2 bases; nucleotides not matched to a gene: 5. This CDR3 spans 13 amino acids. CDR1 and CDR2 (germline): MNHNS, SASEGT. CDR3 coding DNA: TGTGCCACCCGGGACAGGGAAAACACTGAAGCTTTCTTT. Translating gives CATRDRENTEAFF.

The chain employs TRBV13 and TRBJ1-1; TRBD1 aligns across 7 bases. The V segment lost 5 bases and the J segment 10 bases; nucleotides outside the gene matches: 10. The CDR3 spans 13 residues. Looked up from germline, CDR1 is PRHDT and CDR2 is FYEKMQ (reference sequence). CDR3 in DNA: TGTGCCAGCAGCCTAGACAGGGTCTTTGGAGCTTTCTTT. Encoded protein: CASSLDRVFGAFF.

The V gene is TRBV25-1, the J gene TRBJ1-1, with D hard to call. CDR3 length equals 14 residues. Germline lookup yields CDR1 MGHDK and CDR2 SYGVNS. V lost 3 bases, J lost 1 base, and 9 bases lay in between. CDR3 region: CASSDARRNTEAFF. CDR3 DNA sequence: TGTGCCAGCAGTGACGCACGGAGGAACACTGAAGCTTTCTTT.

The chain uses TRBV11-1 and TRBJ2-7, with 14 bases lining up with TRBD2. Germline CDR1 and CDR2: SGHAT and FQDESV (reference sequence). The length of the CDR3 is 17 residues. The V segment lost 5 bases and the J segment 1 base; nucleotides outside the gene matches: 7. The CDR3, as DNA: TGTGCCAGCAGCGTCGGGACTAGCGGGAGTAGTTCCTACGAGCAGTACTTC. Residues: CASSVGTSGSSSYEQYF.

V usage is TRBV10-1 and J usage is TRBJ2-5; 8 positions agree with TRBD2. The CDR3 loop spans 15 amino acids. The V and J ends lost 0 bases and 5 bases, in that order; junction bases with no gene match: 5. The germline CDR1 and CDR2 sequences are WNHNN and SYGVQD (reference sequence). The CDR3 sequence is CASSESGTSCETQYF. The CDR3 DNA reads TGCGCCAGCAGTGAGTCGGGGACTAGTTGTGAGACCCAGTACTTC.

The chain joins TRBV13 to TRBJ1-1; no clear D. The germline V gene encodes CDR1 PRHDT and CDR2 FYEKMQ (reference sequence). Trimming removed 4 bases from V and 1 base from J, with 7 bases in between. The CDR3 has 13 amino acids. The CDR3 DNA sequence: TGTGCCAGCAGCTCAGAGGAGAACACTGAAGCTTTCTTT. The encoded protein is CASSSEENTEAFF.